Here is one T cell receptor (beta chain) with its context. This sample stems from a study of blood T cell repertoires in COVID-19. Study-wide context: The samples span acute and convalescent COVID-19 from the United States, Italy and Spain. T cells, B-cell-depleted T cells, or PBMCs supplied cDNA or gDNA.

Germline CDR1 and CDR2: SGHAT and FQNNGV. The germline V and J ends were trimmed by 1 base and 6 bases, with 15 bases remaining between them. The CDR3 runs to 15 residues. In the original processing: Counts of nucleated cells, estimated from reference gene primer amplification, were obtained. The assay was immunoSEQ multiplex PCR, and TCRdb's table has in-frame clones only and misses some. V and J calls and clone size follow that table, whereas D and trimming were derived from the DNA. This sample has approximately 180,000 clones, with 80% to 90% found just once. The TCR originated in a woman aged 50 to 65 with acute or convalescent COVID-19. The chain recombines TRBV11-2 with TRBJ1-2; no clear D. The sequenced material came from peripheral blood. The CDR3: CASSLVFESTNGYTF. CDR3 coding DNA: TGTGCCAGCAGCTTAGTTTTTGAATCAACTAATGGCTACACCTTC. The full variable domain, its missing parts supplied by reference TRBV11-2 and TRBJ1-2, is EAGVAQSPRYKIIEKRQSVAFWCNPISGHATLYWYQQILGQGPKLLIQFQNNGVVDDSQLPKDRFSAERLKGVDSTLKIQPAKLEDSAVYLCASSLVFESTNGYTFGSGTRLTVV.